This entry features one TCR beta chain sequence. Antigen specificity is unknown. Built from TCR beta cDNA, the libraries had unique molecular identifiers in them. The yield from about 1 to 10 million T cells was some 500,000 cDNA molecules in total. One entry per CDR3 protein, called by TCRdb with MiXCR from the PCR reads. The sample holds 820,000 or so distinct CDR3 sequences, roughly 50% seen once. The data were obtained in a study of post-analysis software for immune sequencing data. Regarding the study as a whole: Higher frequency in patients than in controls was seen for about five TRBV segments, with TRBV5-6, TRBV5-1 and TRBV20-1 among them. F-measure co-clustering was strong for batch-matched samples.

This CDR3 region has 17 residues. Germline CDR1 is DFQATT and CDR2 is SNEGSKA (reference sequence). Trimming took 4 bases from V and 3 from J; bases not matched to a gene: 14. The sample consisted of blood. The TCR sequence derives from a girl under 18 with multiple sclerosis. The chain has TRBV20-1 and TRBJ1-5; 8 bases are a match to TRBD1. CDR3 sequence: CSAIPSDRGGYNQPQHF. DNA of the CDR3: TGCAGTGCTATCCCCTCCGACAGGGGTGGTTACAATCAGCCCCAGCATTTT.